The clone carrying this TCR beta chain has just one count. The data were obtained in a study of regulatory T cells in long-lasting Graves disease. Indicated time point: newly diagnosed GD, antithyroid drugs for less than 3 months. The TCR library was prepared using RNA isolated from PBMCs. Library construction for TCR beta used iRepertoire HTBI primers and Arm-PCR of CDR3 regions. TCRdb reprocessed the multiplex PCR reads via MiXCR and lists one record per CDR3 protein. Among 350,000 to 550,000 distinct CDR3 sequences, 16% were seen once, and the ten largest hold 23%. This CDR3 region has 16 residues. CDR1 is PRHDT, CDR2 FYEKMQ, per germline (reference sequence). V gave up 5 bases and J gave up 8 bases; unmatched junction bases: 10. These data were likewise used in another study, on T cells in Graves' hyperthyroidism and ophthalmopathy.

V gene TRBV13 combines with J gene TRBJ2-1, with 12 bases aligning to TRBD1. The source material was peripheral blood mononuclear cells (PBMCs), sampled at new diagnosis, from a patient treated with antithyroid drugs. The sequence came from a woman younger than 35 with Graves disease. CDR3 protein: CASSLGTGGGTHEQFF. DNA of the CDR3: TGTGCCAGCAGCCTCGGGACAGGGGGCGGGACCCATGAGCAGTTCTTC.